This TCR beta chain was sequenced in a study of radiotherapy plus CTLA-4 blockade in lung cancer. Whole-study findings and limits: After treatment with radiotherapy plus ipilimumab, TCR clones that came from the tumor expanded in blood.

CDR1 and CDR2 from the germline V gene are SGHAT and FQNNGV. The CDR3 has 14 amino acids. Trimming removed 3 bases at V and 8 bases at J, with 16 bases between. To note about this clone: Its antigen is currently unknown.

The assay was immunoSEQ multiplex PCR, and TCRdb's table has in-frame clones only and misses some. The sample lists fewer than 45,000 clones, over 60% seen once, with approximately 11% in the top ten. This chain uses TRBV11-2 with TRBJ1-2, with D maybe TRBD1 (5 bases). The sample was peripheral blood, taken from a patient treated with radiotherapy plus ipilimumab. The sequence came from a human donor with non-small cell lung cancer who had stable disease on radiotherapy plus ipilimumab. The CDR3: CASSFSGPIGGYTF. CDR3 bases: TGTGCCAGCAGCTTTTCAGGGCCAATTGGGGGCTACACCTTC.